Listed below are T cell receptor beta chains from one sample, sequenced in a study of identical twins. Using its own MiXCR run on the 5' RACE reads, TCRdb lists one record per CDR3 protein. The sample contains about 660,000 distinct CDR3 sequences, approximately 9% of which appear only once. The same specimen was also included in a second study, on yellow fever vaccine responses in identical twins.

The sample comprised PBMCs. The receptors stem from a woman aged 18-29 years in good health. Each CDR3 is given with its conserved first and last residue. Fields, in order: CDR3 protein, CDR3 DNA, J gene, clone size, V gene, D gene. The D gene is left open where the match is weak. Only some rows state a clone size, as once, few, many or a class for expanded clones.

CDR3: CASSQPGLAEYNEQFF
DNA: TGCGCCAGCAGCCAACCAGGACTAGCGGAGTACAATGAGCAGTTCTTC
J: TRBJ2-1
size: few
V: TRBV4-1
D: TRBD2

CDR3: CASSEERTPDRGDTGELFF
DNA: TGTGCCAGCAGTGAAGAACGGACACCCGACCGGGGGGATACCGGGGAGCTGTTTTTT
J: TRBJ2-2
size: -
V: TRBV2
D: TRBD2

CDR3: CSATRGHRTTEAFF
DNA: TGCAGTGCTACCCGGGGACACCGGACCACTGAAGCTTTCTTT
J: TRBJ1-1
size: few
V: TRBV20-1
D: -

CDR3: CASSLMLPNSPLHF
DNA: TGTGCCAGCAGTTTGATGCTTCCTAATTCACCCCTCCACTTT
J: TRBJ1-6
size: many
V: TRBV12-3/TRBV12-4
D: -

CDR3: CSARLEDRSSYEQYF
DNA: TGCAGTGCTAGATTGGAGGACCGGAGCTCCTACGAGCAGTACTTC
J: TRBJ2-7
size: -
V: TRBV20-1
D: -

CDR3: CASSPNGYNEQFF
DNA: TGTGCCAGCAGCCCCAATGGATACAATGAGCAGTTCTTC
J: TRBJ2-1
size: -
V: TRBV7-3
D: -

CDR3: CASSLLGDYSPLHF
DNA: TGTGCCAGCAGCTTGCTGGGGGATTATTCACCCCTCCACTTT
J: TRBJ1-6
size: many
V: TRBV11-2
D: -

CDR3: CSARTSTGAGQYF
DNA: TGCAGTGCCAGAACTTCGACAGGGGCTGGGCAGTACTTC
J: TRBJ2-7
size: -
V: TRBV20-1
D: TRBD1

CDR3: CASSPIEKPKNIQYF
DNA: TGTGCCAGCAGCCCTATTGAGAAACCCAAAAACATTCAGTACTTC
J: TRBJ2-4
size: -
V: TRBV7-6
D: -

CDR3: CSATDRGRNNEQYF
DNA: TGCAGTGCTACCGACAGGGGGCGGAACAACGAGCAGTACTTC
J: TRBJ2-7
size: -
V: TRBV20-1
D: TRBD1

CDR3: CASSLPGLEQYF
DNA: TGTGCCAGCAGCTTACCAGGGCTCGAGCAGTACTTC
J: TRBJ2-7
size: -
V: TRBV7-9
D: -

CDR3: CASSFYKGPSTDTQYF
DNA: TGTGCCAGCAGCTTCTATAAGGGGCCTAGCACAGATACGCAGTATTTT
J: TRBJ2-3
size: many
V: TRBV5-6
D: -

CDR3: CASSSVFDSFNQPQHF
DNA: TGTGCCAGCAGCTCCGTCTTTGACAGTTTCAATCAGCCCCAGCATTTT
J: TRBJ1-5
size: -
V: TRBV5-5
D: -

CDR3: CSILPDRGPYFGEQFF
DNA: TGCAGCATCTTACCAGACAGGGGGCCCTACTTTGGTGAGCAGTTCTTC
J: TRBJ2-1
size: -
V: TRBV29-1
D: TRBD1

CDR3: CAITDGATDTQYF
DNA: TGTGCCATCACCGATGGGGCCACAGATACGCAGTATTTT
J: TRBJ2-3
size: -
V: TRBV10-3
D: -

CDR3: CASSLASGLDEQYF
DNA: TGCGCCAGCAGCTTGGCCTCAGGGTTAGACGAGCAGTACTTC
J: TRBJ2-7
size: many
V: TRBV5-1
D: -

CDR3: CSARTGDSYEQYF
DNA: TGCAGTGCTAGGACAGGGGACTCCTACGAGCAGTACTTC
J: TRBJ2-7
size: many
V: TRBV20-1
D: TRBD1

CDR3: CASNFLGLSGQETQYF
DNA: TGCGCCAGCAACTTCTTGGGACTATCGGGGCAAGAGACCCAGTACTTC
J: TRBJ2-5
size: few
V: TRBV5-1
D: TRBD2

CDR3: CASSQGRHQETQYF
DNA: TGTGCCAGCAGCCAAGGCAGACACCAAGAGACCCAGTACTTC
J: TRBJ2-5
size: -
V: TRBV3-1
D: -

CDR3: CASSQVGAASNEQFF
DNA: TGTGCCAGCAGCCAAGTAGGGGCAGCGAGCAATGAGCAGTTCTTC
J: TRBJ2-1
size: few
V: TRBV3-1
D: -

CDR3: CATSDPGTSGKETQYF
DNA: TGTGCCACCAGTGACCCCGGGACTAGCGGGAAAGAGACCCAGTACTTC
J: TRBJ2-5
size: -
V: TRBV24-1
D: TRBD2

CDR3: CASSSRGDTAF
DNA: TGTGCCAGCAGCTCAAGAGGGGACACTGCCTTC
J: TRBJ2-1
size: few
V: TRBV7-9
D: -

CDR3: CAWSVSTGLTDTQYF
DNA: TGTGCCTGGAGTGTAAGCACAGGGCTCACAGATACGCAGTATTTT
J: TRBJ2-3
size: -
V: TRBV30
D: -

CDR3: CAVRRPNEKLFF
DNA: TGCGCGGTCAGGAGGCCCAATGAAAAACTGTTTTTT
J: TRBJ1-4
size: few
V: TRBV29-1
D: -

CDR3: CAARREETQYF
DNA: TGTGCCGCGCGAAGAGAAGAGACCCAGTACTTC
J: TRBJ2-5
size: -
V: TRBV6-6
D: -

CDR3: CASSPGGIRQFF
DNA: TGTGCCAGCAGCCCCGGAGGGATTCGCCAGTTCTTC
J: TRBJ2-1
size: many
V: TRBV11-2
D: -

CDR3: CASKVAGREEYF
DNA: TGTGCCAGCAAGGTGGCGGGAAGAGAGGAGTACTTC
J: TRBJ2-7
size: few
V: TRBV5-6
D: -

CDR3: CANPGASGRALNEQFF
DNA: TGTGCCAACCCAGGGGCTAGCGGGAGGGCCTTGAATGAGCAGTTCTTC
J: TRBJ2-1
size: many
V: TRBV6-1
D: TRBD2

CDR3: CASSFDGLSTDTQYF
DNA: TGTGCCAGCAGCTTCGACGGACTTAGCACAGATACGCAGTATTTT
J: TRBJ2-3
size: few
V: TRBV7-2
D: -

CDR3: CASSANSGSRNNEQFF
DNA: TGTGCCAGCAGCGCCAATAGCGGGAGTCGGAACAATGAGCAGTTCTTC
J: TRBJ2-1
size: few
V: TRBV9
D: TRBD2

CDR3: CASSRREGGDAFF
DNA: TGTGCCAGCAGCCGAAGGGAGGGGGGTGACGCTTTCTTT
J: TRBJ1-1
size: many
V: TRBV27
D: -

CDR3: CSVQYGASGYGYTF
DNA: TGCAGCGTTCAGTATGGGGCTTCCGGCTATGGCTACACCTTC
J: TRBJ1-2
size: -
V: TRBV29-1
D: -

CDR3: CASSLVAGMGNQPQHF
DNA: TGTGCCAGCAGTTTAGTGGCAGGGATGGGCAATCAGCCCCAGCATTTT
J: TRBJ1-5
size: many
V: TRBV12-3/TRBV12-4
D: -

CDR3: CAWKRGGNEQFF
DNA: TGTGCCTGGAAGCGGGGGGGCAATGAGCAGTTCTTC
J: TRBJ2-1
size: few
V: TRBV30
D: TRBD2

CDR3: CASSKGGPEETQYF
DNA: TGTGCCAGCAGTAAAGGGGGCCCCGAAGAGACCCAGTACTTC
J: TRBJ2-5
size: many
V: TRBV12-3/TRBV12-4
D: TRBD1

CDR3: CASSFSPPRAQETQYF
DNA: TGCGCCAGCAGCTTCTCTCCCCCCAGGGCTCAAGAGACCCAGTACTTC
J: TRBJ2-5
size: -
V: TRBV5-1
D: -